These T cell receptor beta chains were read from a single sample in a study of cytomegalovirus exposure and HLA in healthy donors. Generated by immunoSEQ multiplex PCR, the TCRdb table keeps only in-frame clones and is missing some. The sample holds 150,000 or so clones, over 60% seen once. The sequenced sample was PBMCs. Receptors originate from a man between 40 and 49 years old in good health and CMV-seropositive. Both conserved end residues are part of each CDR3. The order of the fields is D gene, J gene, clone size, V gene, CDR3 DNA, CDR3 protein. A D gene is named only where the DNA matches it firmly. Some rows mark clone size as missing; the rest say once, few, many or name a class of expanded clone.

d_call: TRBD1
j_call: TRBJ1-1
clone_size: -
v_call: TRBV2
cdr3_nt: TGTGCCAGCAGTCCCAACAGGGGATCCCCTGAAGCTTTCTTT
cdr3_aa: CASSPNRGSPEAFF

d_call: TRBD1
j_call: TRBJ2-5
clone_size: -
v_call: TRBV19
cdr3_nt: TGTGCCAGTAGCAAAATAGGGACAGCCCAAGAGACCCAGTACTTC
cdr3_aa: CASSKIGTAQETQYF

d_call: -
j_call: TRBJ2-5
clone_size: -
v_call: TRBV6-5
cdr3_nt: TGTGCCAGCGTCAGTATCGAGGGAGAGACCCAGTACTTC
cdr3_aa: CASVSIEGETQYF

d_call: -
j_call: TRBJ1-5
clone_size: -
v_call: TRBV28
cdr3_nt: TGTGCCAGCAGTTTATTGGGGGAGGACAATCAGCCCCAGCATTTT
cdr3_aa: CASSLLGEDNQPQHF

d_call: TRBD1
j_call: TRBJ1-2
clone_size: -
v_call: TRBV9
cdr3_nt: TGTGCCAGCAGCGACGGACAGGGACATAACTATGGCTACACCTTC
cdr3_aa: CASSDGQGHNYGYTF

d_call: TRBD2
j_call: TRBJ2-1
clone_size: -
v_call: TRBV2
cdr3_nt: TGTGCCAGCAGTCCCCGCCCTGGGACTAGCGGATACAATGAGCAGTTCTTC
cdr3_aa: CASSPRPGTSGYNEQFF

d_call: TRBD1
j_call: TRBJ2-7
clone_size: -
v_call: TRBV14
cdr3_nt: TGTGCCAGCAGCCCGTGGGGACAGGGATTTTACGAGCAGTACTTC
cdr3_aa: CASSPWGQGFYEQYF

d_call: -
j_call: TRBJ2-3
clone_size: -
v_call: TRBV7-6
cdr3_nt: TGTGCCAGCAGCCCAGGGACTTACACAGATACGCAGTATTTT
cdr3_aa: CASSPGTYTDTQYF

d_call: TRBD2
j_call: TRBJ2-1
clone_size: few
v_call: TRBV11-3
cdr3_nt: TGTGCCAGCAGCCCGGGACTAGCGGGAGCCGAGCAGTTCTTC
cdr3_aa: CASSPGLAGAEQFF

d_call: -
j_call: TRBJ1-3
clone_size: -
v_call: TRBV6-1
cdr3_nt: TGTGCCAGCTGTCGGGACTCTGGAAACACCATATATTTT
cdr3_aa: CASCRDSGNTIYF

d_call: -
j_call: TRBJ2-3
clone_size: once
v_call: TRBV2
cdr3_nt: TGTGCCAGCAGCCTGCTAGCGTCTAGCACAGATACGCAGTATTTT
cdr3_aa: CASSLLASSTDTQYF

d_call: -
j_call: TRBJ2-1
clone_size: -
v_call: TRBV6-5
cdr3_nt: TGTGCCAGCAGTGGATGGTTTGGGAGCAATGAGCAGTTCTTC
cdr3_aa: CASSGWFGSNEQFF

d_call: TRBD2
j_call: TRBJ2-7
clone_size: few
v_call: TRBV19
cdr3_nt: TGTGCCAGTAGTATACCACTAGCGGGGTTAGACGAGCAGTACTTC
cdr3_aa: CASSIPLAGLDEQYF

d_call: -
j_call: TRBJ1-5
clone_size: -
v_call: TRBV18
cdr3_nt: TGTGCCAGCTCCCTCACGGAGGGTAGCAATCAGCCCCAGCATTTT
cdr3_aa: CASSLTEGSNQPQHF

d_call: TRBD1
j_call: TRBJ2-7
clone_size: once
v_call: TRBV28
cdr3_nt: TGTGCCAGCAGTTATGGGACAGGCTACGAGCAGTACTTC
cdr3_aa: CASSYGTGYEQYF

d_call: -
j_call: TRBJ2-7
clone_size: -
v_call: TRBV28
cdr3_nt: TGTGCCAGCAGAGGGGCGGGACGGACCTACGAGCAGTACTTC
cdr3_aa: CASRGAGRTYEQYF

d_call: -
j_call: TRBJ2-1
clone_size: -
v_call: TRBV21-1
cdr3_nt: TGTGCCAGCAGCCCACTCTCAGGGGTAACTAGCGGGAGGGGAGATGAGCAGTTCTTC
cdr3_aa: CASSPLSGVTSGRGDEQFF

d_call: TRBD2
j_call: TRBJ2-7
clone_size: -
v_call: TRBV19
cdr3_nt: TGTGCCAGTAGTATAAGCGGGGCCCCCTACGAGCAGTACTTC
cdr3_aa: CASSISGAPYEQYF

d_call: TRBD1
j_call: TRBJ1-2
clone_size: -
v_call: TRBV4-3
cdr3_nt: TGCGCCAGCAGCCCCGAAACAGGGGATATACTCCGTGGCTACACCTTC
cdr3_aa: CASSPETGDILRGYTF

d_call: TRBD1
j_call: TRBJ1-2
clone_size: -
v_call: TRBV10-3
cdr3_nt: TGTGCCATCAGTGACCACCCTTCGACAGGGGCTAACTATGGCTACACCTTC
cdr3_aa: CAISDHPSTGANYGYTF

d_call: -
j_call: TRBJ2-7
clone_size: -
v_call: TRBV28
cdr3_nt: TGTGCCAGCAGTTTAAACGACATGTACGAGCAGTACTTC
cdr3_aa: CASSLNDMYEQYF

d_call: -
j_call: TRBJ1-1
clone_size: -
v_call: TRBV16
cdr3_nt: TGTGCCAGCAGCCAAAACAGGTTCACTGAAGCTTTCTTT
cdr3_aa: CASSQNRFTEAFF

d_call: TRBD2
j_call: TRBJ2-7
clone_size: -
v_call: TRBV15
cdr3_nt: TGTGCCACCAGCAGAGTAGCGGGAGAGTGGGAGCAGTACTTC
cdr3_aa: CATSRVAGEWEQYF

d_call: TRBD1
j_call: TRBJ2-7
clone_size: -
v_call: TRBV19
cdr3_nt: TGTGCCAGTAGTGCCCGGGACAGGGGGCGCGAATACGAGCAGTACTTC
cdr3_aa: CASSARDRGREYEQYF

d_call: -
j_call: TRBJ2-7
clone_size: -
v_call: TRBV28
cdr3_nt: TGTGCCAGCTCTGGGGGGTACGAGCAGTACTTC
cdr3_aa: CASSGGYEQYF

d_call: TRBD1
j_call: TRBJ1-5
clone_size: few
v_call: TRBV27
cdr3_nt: TGTGCCAGCAGTGACTCAGGGGGGCCCTCCGATCAGCCCCAGCATTTT
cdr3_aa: CASSDSGGPSDQPQHF

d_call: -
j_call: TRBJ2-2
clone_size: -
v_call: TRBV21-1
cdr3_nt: TGTGCCAGCCGACTAGCGGGAGGGCCCCGAACCGGGGAGCTGTTTTTT
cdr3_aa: CASRLAGGPRTGELFF

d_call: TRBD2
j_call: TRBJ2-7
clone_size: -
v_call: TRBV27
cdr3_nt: TGTGCCAGCAGAGTTGGAGGGAGGGATTACTACGAGCAGTACTTC
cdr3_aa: CASRVGGRDYYEQYF

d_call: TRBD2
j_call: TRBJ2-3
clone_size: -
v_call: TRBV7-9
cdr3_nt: TGTGCCAGCAGCTTACTGCTAGCGGGAGGGCCCACAGATACGCAGTATTTT
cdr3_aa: CASSLLLAGGPTDTQYF

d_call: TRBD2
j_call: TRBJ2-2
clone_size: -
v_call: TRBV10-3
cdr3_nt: TGTGCCATCAGCGGACTAGCGGACACCGGGGAGCTGTTTTTT
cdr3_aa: CAISGLADTGELFF

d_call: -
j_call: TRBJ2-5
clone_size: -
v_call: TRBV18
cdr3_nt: TGTGCCAGCTCACCATCGGGTGGAGAGACCCAGTACTTC
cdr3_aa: CASSPSGGETQYF